This T cell receptor (beta chain) was retrieved from a study of T cells in Graves' hyperthyroidism and ophthalmopathy. Findings of the study overall: Researchers found most expanded thyroid clonotypes above 0.001 in blood as well.

Newly diagnosed hyperthyroidism patients aged 18 to 65 years had disease lasting under 2 months. Thyroid ultrasound and orbital computed tomography, with clinical symptoms and serum thyroxine and TRAb, informed diagnoses. PBMCs stemmed from more than 7.5 ml fresh peripheral blood. This clonotype was observed a single time. Its target is not known. Germline V CDR1 and CDR2: ENHRY, SYGVKD. J gave up 3 bases and V 0 bases, and 3 bases lay outside the gene matches. This CDR3 comprises 15 residues. The TCR beta CDR3 regions underwent amplification using RNA transcripts as the source. The HTBI primer set served for first-round RT-PCR of the TCR CDR3. A single record per CDR3 protein comes from TCRdb applying MiXCR to the multiplex PCR reads. The sample has around 800,000 distinct CDR3 sequences, more than 30% seen once.

The source is a young man with Graves' hyperthyroidism. Sequences were obtained from blood. The chain employs TRBV10-3 and TRBJ1-2; 8 bases map to TRBD1. The CDR3 reads CAISESRTGHYGYTF. The CDR3 DNA follows: TGTGCCATCAGTGAGTCGCGGACAGGGCACTATGGCTACACCTTC.